This T cell receptor beta chain was sequenced for a study of blood T cell repertoires in COVID-19. Sequencing used immunoSEQ multiplex PCR; TCRdb keeps in-frame clones, though not all of them. The sample records around 320,000 clones, around 90% being singletons. Germline CDR1 is SGHRS and CDR2 is YFSETQ. After removal of 5 bases from V and 4 bases from J, the junction contained 4 bases not matched to a gene. CDR3 length: 14 residues. This clone was counted a few times. The sample holds other DNA sequences that translate to the same CDR3. This TCR was sampled from a woman between 18 and 29 years old with acute COVID-19. The chain joins TRBV5-1 to TRBJ1-3; 9 bases are shared with TRBD1. Material: PBMCs or T cells enriched from blood (not recorded which). DNA of the CDR3: TGCGCCAGCAGTTTAACAGGGGGCGGAAACACCATATATTTT. Translation gives CASSLTGGGNTIYF.